The next 13 T cell receptor beta chains were all read from a single sample in a study of long-term antiretroviral therapy in people with HIV. Version v3.0 of the immunoSEQ assay was performed at survey level. Generated by immunoSEQ multiplex PCR, the TCRdb table keeps only in-frame clones and is missing some. The sample has around 12,000 clones, over 60% seen once; the top ten hold approximately 21%. This specimen consisted of unsorted PBMCs, obtained 0.5 years before starting antiretroviral therapy. These receptors were collected from a woman in her thirties or forties with HIV.

The chain is built from TRBV5-6 and TRBJ2-7; TRBD2 is a possible D gene (7 bases). The CDR3 contains 14 residues. The V end lost 7 bases, the J end lost 2 bases, and 16 bases lay between the germline ends. The germline V gene encodes CDR1 SGHDT and CDR2 YYEEEE. DNA of the CDR3: TGTGCCAGCGGGGAGGGGGGGACCACCTACGAGCAGTACTTC. Its protein product is CASGEGGTTYEQYF.

V gene TRBV6-6 combines with J gene TRBJ1-4; D not resolved. The CDR3 has 12 amino acids. CDR1 and CDR2 from the germline V gene are MNHNY and SVGAGI (reference sequence). Trimming removed 5 bases from V and 6 bases from J, with 7 bases in between. As DNA, the CDR3 is TGTGCCAGCAGTAACACATATGAAAAACTGTTTTTT. Translation gives CASSNTYEKLFF.

The gene calls are TRBV7-8 and TRBJ2-7; 8 positions agree with TRBD2. CDR3 length: 14 amino acids. Germline lookup yields CDR1 SGHVS and CDR2 FQNEAQ. Trimming removed 5 bases from V and 5 bases from J; junction bases left unmatched: 8. The CDR3: CASSPRGAGDEQYF. The CDR3 bases are TGTGCCAGCAGCCCCAGAGGAGCGGGAGACGAGCAGTACTTC.

V is TRBV11-2 and J is TRBJ2-6; weak D call: TRBD1 (5 bases). Germline loops: CDR1 SGHAT, CDR2 FQNNGV. This CDR3 region has 16 residues. V lost 4 bases to trimming and J lost 4 bases, with 14 bases between them. The CDR3 DNA follows: TGTGCCAGCAGCTCTCAAATGGGGCACGGGGCCAACGTCCTGACTTTC. Its translation is CASSSQMGHGANVLTF.

For the CDR3, the DNA is TGTGCCATCAGTGAGTCTCCGAGCTCTGGAAACACCATATATTTT. Translation gives CAISESPSSGNTIYF. The V call is TRBV10-3, the J call TRBJ1-3; no clear D gene. V was trimmed by 0 bases and J by 0 bases, leaving 6 bases between them. The CDR3 totals 15 residues. CDR1 and CDR2 (germline): ENHRY, SYGVKD.

V is TRBV4-1 and J is TRBJ1-2, with 7 bases that match TRBD1. This CDR3 has 16 residues. Per the germline V gene, CDR1 is MGHRA and CDR2 is YSYEKL. With V trimmed by 3 bases and J by 5 bases, 12 bases remained unmatched. CDR3: CASSHSTGKDSYGYTF. CDR3 nucleotide sequence: TGCGCCAGCAGCCACTCGACAGGGAAGGACAGTTATGGCTACACCTTC.

The chain combines TRBV4-3 with TRBJ2-7; D might be TRBD1 (6 bases). The V and J ends lost 1 base and 2 bases respectively, with 12 bases between them. CDR1 LGHNA and CDR2 YSLEER come from the germline V gene. The CDR3 is made up of 15 amino acids. For the CDR3, the DNA is TGCGCCAGCAGCCAAGGGGTGCAGGGGACCTACGAGCAGTACTTC. It is translated as CASSQGVQGTYEQYF.

The chain is built from TRBV6-5 and TRBJ1-4; possible D gene TRBD1, 6 bases. Germline CDR1 MNHEY, CDR2 SVGAGI. Trimming shortened V by 6 bases and J by 2 bases, and 13 bases separated the two germline ends. CDR3 length: 15 residues. The CDR3 sequence is CASRGRTVTNEKLFF. The CDR3 DNA follows: TGTGCCAGCAGGGGAAGGACAGTTACTAATGAAAAACTGTTTTTT.

This clone was seen a single time. This sequence joins TRBV7-8 and TRBJ2-3, with 15 bases identical to TRBD2. Germline V gene lookup returns CDR1 SGHVS and CDR2 FQNEAQ. With V trimmed by 5 bases and J by 0 bases, 6 bases remained unmatched. CDR3 length: 18 residues. The CDR3 coding sequence is TGTGCCAGCAGCAAGCGGACTAGCGGGAGGGATAGCACAGATACGCAGTATTTT. This sequence encodes CASSKRTSGRDSTDTQYF.

The V gene is TRBV29-1, the J gene TRBJ2-1; maybe TRBD2 (5 bases). Trimming stripped 0 bases from V and 5 bases from J, with 11 bases between. CDR1 SQVTM and CDR2 ANQGSEA come from the germline V gene. The CDR3 runs 14 residues. This CDR3 is CSVEDPETNNEQFF. The CDR3 nucleotides read TGCAGCGTTGAAGATCCCGAGACTAACAATGAGCAGTTCTTC.

The V gene is TRBV19, the J gene TRBJ2-2; 9 nucleotides align to TRBD2. Germline CDR1 reads LNHDA; CDR2 reads SQIVND (reference sequence). With V trimmed by 6 bases and J by 3 bases, 14 bases remained unmatched. The CDR3 loop spans 18 amino acids. Here the CDR3 reads CASRKGSGSRVDTGELFF. The CDR3 nucleotides are TGTGCCAGTAGAAAGGGTAGCGGGAGCCGGGTAGACACCGGGGAGCTGTTTTTT.

A few counts support this clone. This chain uses TRBV27 with TRBJ1-1, with D uncertain. V lost 2 bases to trimming and J lost 3 bases, with 10 bases between them. The germline CDR1 and CDR2 sequences are MNHEY and SMNVEV (reference sequence). The CDR3 runs 14 residues. The CDR3 protein is CASSLRGSHTEAFF. The DNA of the CDR3 is TGTGCCAGCAGTTTACGAGGGTCTCACACTGAAGCTTTCTTT.

This chain links TRBV6-1 with TRBJ2-3, with D unresolved. The CDR3 loop spans 16 amino acids. The V and J ends lost 2 bases and 0 bases respectively, with 12 bases between them. CDR1 is MNHNS and CDR2 is SASEGT in the germline V gene. In nucleotides, the CDR3 is TGTGCCAGCAGTGAATGGTCCAGTCAGAGCACAGATACGCAGTATTTT. Translated: CASSEWSSQSTDTQYF.